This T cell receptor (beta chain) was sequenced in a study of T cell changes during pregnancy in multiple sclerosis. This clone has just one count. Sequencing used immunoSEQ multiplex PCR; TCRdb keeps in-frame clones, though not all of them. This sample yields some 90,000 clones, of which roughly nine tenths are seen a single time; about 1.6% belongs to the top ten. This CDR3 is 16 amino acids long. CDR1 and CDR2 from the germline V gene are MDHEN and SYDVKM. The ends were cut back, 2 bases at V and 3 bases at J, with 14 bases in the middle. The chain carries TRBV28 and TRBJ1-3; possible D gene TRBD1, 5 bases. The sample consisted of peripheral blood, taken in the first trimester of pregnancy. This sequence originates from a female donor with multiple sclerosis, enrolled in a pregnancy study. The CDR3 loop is CASSLAGARGGNTIYF. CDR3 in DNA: TGTGCCAGCAGTTTAGCAGGAGCAAGGGGTGGAAACACCATATATTTT.